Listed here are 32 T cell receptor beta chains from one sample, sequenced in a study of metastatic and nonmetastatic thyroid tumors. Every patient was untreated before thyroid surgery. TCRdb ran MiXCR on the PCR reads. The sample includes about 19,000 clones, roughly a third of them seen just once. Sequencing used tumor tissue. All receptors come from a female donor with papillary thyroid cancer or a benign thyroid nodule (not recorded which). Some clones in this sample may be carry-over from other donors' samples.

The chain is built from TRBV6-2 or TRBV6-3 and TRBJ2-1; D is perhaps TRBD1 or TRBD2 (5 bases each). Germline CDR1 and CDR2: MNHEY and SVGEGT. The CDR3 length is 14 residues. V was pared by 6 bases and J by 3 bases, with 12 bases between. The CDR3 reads CASSQGVVYNEQFF. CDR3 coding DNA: TGTGCCAGCAGCCAGGGAGTGGTCTACAATGAGCAGTTCTTC.

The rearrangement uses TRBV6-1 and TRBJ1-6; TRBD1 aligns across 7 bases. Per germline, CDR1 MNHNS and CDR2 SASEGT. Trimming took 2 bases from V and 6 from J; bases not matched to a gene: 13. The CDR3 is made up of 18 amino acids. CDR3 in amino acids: CASSELPGTAITNSPLHF. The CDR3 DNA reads TGTGCCAGCAGTGAATTACCCGGGACAGCTATAACTAATTCACCCCTCCACTTT.

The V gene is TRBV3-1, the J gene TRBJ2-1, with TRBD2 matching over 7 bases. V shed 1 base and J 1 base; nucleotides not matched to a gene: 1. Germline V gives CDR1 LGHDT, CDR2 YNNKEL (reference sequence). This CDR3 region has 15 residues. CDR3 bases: TGTGCCAGCAGCCAAGCCGGGAGGTCCTACAATGAGCAGTTCTTC. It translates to CASSQAGRSYNEQFF.

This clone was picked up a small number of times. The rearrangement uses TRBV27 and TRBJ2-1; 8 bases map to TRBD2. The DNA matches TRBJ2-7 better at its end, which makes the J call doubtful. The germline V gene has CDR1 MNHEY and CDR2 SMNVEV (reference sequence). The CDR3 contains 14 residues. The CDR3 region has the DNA TGTGCCAGCGCGAGGACTAGCCACTTCTACGAGCAGTACTTC. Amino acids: CASARTSHFYEQYF.

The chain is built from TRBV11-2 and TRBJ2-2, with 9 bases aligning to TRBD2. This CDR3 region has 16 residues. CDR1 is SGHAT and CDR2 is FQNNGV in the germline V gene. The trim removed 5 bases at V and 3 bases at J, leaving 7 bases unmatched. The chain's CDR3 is CASSLNSGRYTGELFF. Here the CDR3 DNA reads TGTGCCAGCAGCCTAAACAGCGGGAGGTACACCGGGGAGCTGTTTTTT.

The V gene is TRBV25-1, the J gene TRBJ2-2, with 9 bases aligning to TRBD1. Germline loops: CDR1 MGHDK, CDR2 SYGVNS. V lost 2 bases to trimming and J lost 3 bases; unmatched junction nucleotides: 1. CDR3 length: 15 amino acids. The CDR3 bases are TGTGCCAGCAGTGAAGGGGACAGGGACACCGGGGAGCTGTTTTTT. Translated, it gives CASSEGDRDTGELFF.

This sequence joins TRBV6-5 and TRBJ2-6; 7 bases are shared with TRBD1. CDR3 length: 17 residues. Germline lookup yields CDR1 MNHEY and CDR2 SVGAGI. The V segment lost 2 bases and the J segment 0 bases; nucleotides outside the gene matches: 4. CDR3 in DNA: TGTGCCAGCAGTTACGCCGGGACAGTCTCTGGGGCCAACGTCCTGACTTTC. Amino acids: CASSYAGTVSGANVLTF.

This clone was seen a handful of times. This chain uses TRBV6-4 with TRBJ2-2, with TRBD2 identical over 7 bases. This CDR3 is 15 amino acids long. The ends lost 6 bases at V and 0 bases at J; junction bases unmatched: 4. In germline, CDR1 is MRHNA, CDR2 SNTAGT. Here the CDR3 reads CASSATSSNTGELFF. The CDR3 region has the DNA TGTGCCAGCAGCGCGACTAGCTCGAACACCGGGGAGCTGTTTTTT.

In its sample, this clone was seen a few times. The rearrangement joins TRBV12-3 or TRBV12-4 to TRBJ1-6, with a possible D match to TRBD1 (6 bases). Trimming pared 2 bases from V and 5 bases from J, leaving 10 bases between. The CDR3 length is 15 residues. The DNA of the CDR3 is TGTGCCAGCAGTTTACGGGGGGCGCATAATTCACCCCTCCACTTT. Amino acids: CASSLRGAHNSPLHF.

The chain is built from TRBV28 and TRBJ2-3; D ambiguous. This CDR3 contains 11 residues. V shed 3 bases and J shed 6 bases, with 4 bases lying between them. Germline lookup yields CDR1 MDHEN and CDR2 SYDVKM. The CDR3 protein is CASSFGDTQYF. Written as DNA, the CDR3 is TGTGCCAGCAGTTTTGGTGATACGCAGTATTTT.

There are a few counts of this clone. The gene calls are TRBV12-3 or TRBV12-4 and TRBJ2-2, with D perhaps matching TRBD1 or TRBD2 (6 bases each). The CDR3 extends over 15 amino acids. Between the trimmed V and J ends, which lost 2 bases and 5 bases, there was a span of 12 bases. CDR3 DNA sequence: TGTGCCAGCAGTTTACGACAGGCGGGGACCGGGGAGCTGTTTTTT. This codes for CASSLRQAGTGELFF.

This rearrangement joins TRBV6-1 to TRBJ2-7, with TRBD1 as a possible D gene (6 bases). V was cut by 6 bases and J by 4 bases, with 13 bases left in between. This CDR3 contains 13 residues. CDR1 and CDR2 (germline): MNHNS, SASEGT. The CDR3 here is CASSLDRRYEQYF. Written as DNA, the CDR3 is TGTGCCAGCAGCCTTGACAGGAGATACGAGCAGTACTTC.

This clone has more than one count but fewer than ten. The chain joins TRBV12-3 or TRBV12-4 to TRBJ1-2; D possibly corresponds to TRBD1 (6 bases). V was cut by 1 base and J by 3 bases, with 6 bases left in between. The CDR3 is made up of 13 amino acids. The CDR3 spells CASSLDRDYGYTF. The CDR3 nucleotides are TGTGCCAGCAGTTTAGACAGGGACTATGGCTACACCTTC.

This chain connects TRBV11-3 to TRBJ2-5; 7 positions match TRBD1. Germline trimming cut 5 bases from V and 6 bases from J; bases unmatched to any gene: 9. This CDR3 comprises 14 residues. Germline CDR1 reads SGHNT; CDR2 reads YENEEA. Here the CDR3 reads CASSHTGVKQTQYF. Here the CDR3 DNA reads TGTGCCAGCAGCCATACAGGGGTCAAACAGACCCAGTACTTC.

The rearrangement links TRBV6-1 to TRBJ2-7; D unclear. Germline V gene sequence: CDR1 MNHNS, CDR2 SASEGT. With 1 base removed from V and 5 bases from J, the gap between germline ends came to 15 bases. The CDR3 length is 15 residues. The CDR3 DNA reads TGTGCCAGCAGTGAAGGGCCAGTTCCCGTGGACGAGCAGTACTTC. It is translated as CASSEGPVPVDEQYF.

For the CDR3, the DNA is TGTGCCAGCAGCTTGACCCAAACCAATGAGCAGTTCTTC. Its translation: CASSLTQTNEQFF. The rearrangement joins TRBV11-3 to TRBJ2-1; D is undetermined. Trimming cost V 3 bases and J 6 bases, with 9 bases left between them. The V gene's germline CDR1 is SGHNT and CDR2 YENEEA. The length of the CDR3 is 13 residues.

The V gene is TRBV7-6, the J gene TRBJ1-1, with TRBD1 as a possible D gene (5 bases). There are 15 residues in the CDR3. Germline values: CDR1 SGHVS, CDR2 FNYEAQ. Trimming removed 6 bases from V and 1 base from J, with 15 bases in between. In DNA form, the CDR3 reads TGTGCCAGCAGAGCCGGGACCTCGGAGAACACTGAAGCTTTCTTT. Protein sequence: CASRAGTSENTEAFF.

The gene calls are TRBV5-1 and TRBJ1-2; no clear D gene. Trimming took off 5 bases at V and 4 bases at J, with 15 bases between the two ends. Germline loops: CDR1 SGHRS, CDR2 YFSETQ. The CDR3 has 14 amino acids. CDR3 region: CASRPDVSIYGYTF. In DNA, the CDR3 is TGCGCCAGCAGGCCCGACGTCAGTATCTATGGCTACACCTTC.

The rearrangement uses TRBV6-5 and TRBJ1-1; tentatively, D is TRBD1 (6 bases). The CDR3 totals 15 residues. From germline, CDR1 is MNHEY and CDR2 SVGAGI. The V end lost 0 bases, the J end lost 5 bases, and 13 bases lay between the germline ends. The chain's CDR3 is CASSYSRDRPTEAFF. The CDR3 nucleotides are TGTGCCAGCAGTTACTCACGTGACAGGCCTACTGAAGCTTTCTTT.

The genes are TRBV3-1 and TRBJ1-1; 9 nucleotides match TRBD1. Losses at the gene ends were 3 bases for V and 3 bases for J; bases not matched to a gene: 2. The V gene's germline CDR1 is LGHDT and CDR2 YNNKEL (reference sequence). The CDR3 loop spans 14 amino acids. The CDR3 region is CASSQDRGYTEAFF. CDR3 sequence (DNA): TGTGCCAGCAGCCAGGACAGGGGCTACACTGAAGCTTTCTTT. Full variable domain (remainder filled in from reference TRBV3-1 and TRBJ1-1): DTAVSQTPKYLVTQMGNDKSIKCEQNLGHDTMYWYKQDSKKFLKIMFSYNNKELIINETVPNRFSPKSPDKAHLNLHINSLELGDSAVYFCASSQDRGYTEAFFGQGTRLTVV.

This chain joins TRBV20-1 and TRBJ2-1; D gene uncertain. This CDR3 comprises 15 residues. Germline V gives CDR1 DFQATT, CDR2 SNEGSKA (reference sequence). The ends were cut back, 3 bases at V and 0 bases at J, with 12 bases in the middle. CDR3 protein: CSASPHKGSYNEQFF. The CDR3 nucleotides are TGCAGTGCTAGCCCACATAAAGGCTCCTACAATGAGCAGTTCTTC.

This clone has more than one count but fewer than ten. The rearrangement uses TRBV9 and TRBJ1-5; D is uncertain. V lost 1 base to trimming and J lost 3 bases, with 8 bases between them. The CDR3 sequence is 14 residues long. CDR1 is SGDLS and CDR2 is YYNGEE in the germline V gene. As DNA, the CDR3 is TGTGCCAGCAGCGTAAGTGGGTTCAATCAGCCCCAGCATTTT. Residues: CASSVSGFNQPQHF.

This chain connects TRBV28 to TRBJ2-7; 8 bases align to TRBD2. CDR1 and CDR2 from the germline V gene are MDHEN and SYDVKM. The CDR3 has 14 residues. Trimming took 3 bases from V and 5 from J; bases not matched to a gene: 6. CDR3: CASSFVSGTDEQYF. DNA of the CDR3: TGTGCCAGCAGTTTTGTTAGCGGGACTGACGAGCAGTACTTC.

Here the CDR3 DNA reads TGTGCCAGCAGCTCAAGACAGGGCAGCGAGCAGTACTTC. Translating it yields CASSSRQGSEQYF. The J gene is TRBJ2-7, the V gene TRBV7-2; 7 nucleotides line up with TRBD1. Germline CDR1 reads SGHTA; CDR2 reads FQGNSA. The CDR3 extends over 13 amino acids. The J segment lost 6 bases and the V segment lost 4 bases, leaving 6 bases of the junction unmatched.

The DNA for the CDR3 is TGTGCCAGCAGGATCAGGTACGAGCAGTACTTC. This gives the protein CASRIRYEQYF. V gene TRBV27 combines with J gene TRBJ2-7; D is unclear. The CDR3 has 11 amino acids. V was trimmed by 6 bases and J by 4 bases, leaving 7 bases between them. Per germline, CDR1 MNHEY and CDR2 SMNVEV (reference sequence).

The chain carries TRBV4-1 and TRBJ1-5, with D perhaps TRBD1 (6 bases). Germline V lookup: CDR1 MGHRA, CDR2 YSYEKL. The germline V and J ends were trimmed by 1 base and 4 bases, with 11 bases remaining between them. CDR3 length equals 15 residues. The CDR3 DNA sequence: TGCGCCAGCAGCCAAGTACAGGGAAGTAATCAGCCCCAGCATTTT. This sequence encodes CASSQVQGSNQPQHF.

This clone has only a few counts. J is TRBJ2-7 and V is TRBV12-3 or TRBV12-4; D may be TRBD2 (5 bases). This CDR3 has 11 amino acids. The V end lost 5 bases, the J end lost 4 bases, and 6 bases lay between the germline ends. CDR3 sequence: CASSAGYEQYF. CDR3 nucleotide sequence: TGTGCCAGCAGTGCGGGTTACGAGCAGTACTTC.

The CDR3 DNA reads TGCGCCAGCAGCCCCCGCAGCGGGAGAACAGATACGCAGTATTTT. It codes for CASSPRSGRTDTQYF. The rearrangement joins TRBV5-1 to TRBJ2-3; 8 nucleotides align to TRBD2. Unmatched junction bases numbered 7, after V lost 4 bases and J lost 3 bases. In germline, CDR1 is SGHRS, CDR2 YFSETQ. This CDR3 has 15 residues.

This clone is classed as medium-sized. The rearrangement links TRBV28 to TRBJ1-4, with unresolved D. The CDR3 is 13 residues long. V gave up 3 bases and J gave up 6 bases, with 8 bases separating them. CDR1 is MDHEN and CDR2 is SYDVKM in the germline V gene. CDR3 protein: CASSLDGDEKLFF. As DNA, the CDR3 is TGTGCCAGCAGTTTGGATGGGGATGAAAAACTGTTTTTT. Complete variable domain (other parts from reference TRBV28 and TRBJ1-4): DVKVTQSSRYLVKRTGEKVFLECVQDMDHENMFWYRQDPGLGLRLIYFSYDVKMKEKGDIPEGYSVSREKKERFSLILESASTNQTSMYLCASSLDGDEKLFFGSGTQLSVL.

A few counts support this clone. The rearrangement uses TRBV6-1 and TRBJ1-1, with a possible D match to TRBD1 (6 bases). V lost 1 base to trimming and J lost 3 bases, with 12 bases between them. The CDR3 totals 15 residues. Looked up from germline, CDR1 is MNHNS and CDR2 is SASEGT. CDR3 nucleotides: TGTGCCAGCAGTGAAGTCTCCGCAGGGGACACTGAAGCTTTCTTT. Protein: CASSEVSAGDTEAFF.

This chain's CDR3 is CASSIGDRLVAEAFF. The DNA for the CDR3 is TGTGCCAGTAGTATAGGGGACAGACTTGTAGCTGAAGCTTTCTTT. The chain uses TRBV19 and TRBJ1-1; 7 nucleotides agree with TRBD1. The CDR3 runs to 15 residues. In germline, CDR1 is LNHDA, CDR2 SQIVND (reference sequence). Germline trimming cut 1 base from V and 6 bases from J; bases unmatched to any gene: 8.

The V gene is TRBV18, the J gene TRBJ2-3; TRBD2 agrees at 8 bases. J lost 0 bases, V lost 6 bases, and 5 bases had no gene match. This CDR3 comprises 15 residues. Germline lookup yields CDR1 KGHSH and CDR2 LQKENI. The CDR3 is CASSLSGGSTDTQYF. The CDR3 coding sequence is TGTGCCAGCTCCCTCAGCGGGGGAAGCACAGATACGCAGTATTTT.